This T cell receptor beta chain appears in the sequencing data of a study of blood T cell repertoires in COVID-19. Profiling relied on immunoSEQ multiplex PCR, and the TCRdb table lists in-frame clones only, not all of them. Among roughly 260,000 clones listed, around four fifths were seen once. Source material: PBMCs or T cells enriched from blood (not recorded which). This sequence originates from a woman aged 40 to 55 who had been exposed to COVID-19.

This CDR3 is CASSLALAGGAETQYF. DNA of the CDR3: TGCGCCAGCAGCTTGGCTCTAGCGGGGGGCGCCGAGACCCAGTACTTC. The chain joins TRBV5-1 to TRBJ2-5; 11 nucleotides align to TRBD2. Per the germline V gene, CDR1 is SGHRS and CDR2 is YFSETQ. The CDR3 sequence is 16 residues long. J was trimmed by 5 bases and V by 0 bases; bases with no gene match: 6.